This is a list of T cell receptor beta chains from one sample in a study of T cells after yellow fever vaccination. TCRdb re-called the 5' RACE reads with MiXCR, one entry per CDR3 protein. Among 500,000 to 650,000 distinct CDR3 sequences, around 16% were seen once, and the ten largest hold 17%. The material sequenced was PBMCs, taken around 5 days after the first yellow fever vaccination. Every receptor here comes from a man younger than 35 who received the YFV17D yellow fever vaccine. CDR3s include the opening cysteine and the closing phenylalanine or tryptophan. Each record gives: J gene, D gene, clone size, V gene, CDR3 DNA, CDR3 protein. The D gene is left open where the match is weak. Clone size, where shown, is once, few, many, or a class for clones that have expanded.

>TRBJ2-3|-|-|TRBV18
TGTGCCAGCTCACCACCCTGGAGGGAAAATACGCAGTATTTT
CASSPPWRENTQYF
>TRBJ1-5|-|-|TRBV7-2
TGTGCCAGCAGCTTATCATCCGGGCCGGGCAATCAGCCCCAGCATTTT
CASSLSSGPGNQPQHF
>TRBJ1-1|-|many|TRBV5-6
TGTGCCAGCAGCCGGGTACGGAACACTGAAGCTTTCTTT
CASSRVRNTEAFF
>TRBJ1-5|-|few|TRBV12-3/TRBV12-4
TGTGCCAGCAGTTTGGGGCGGTCGAGCAATCAGCCCCAGCATTTT
CASSLGRSSNQPQHF
>TRBJ1-4|-|-|TRBV2
TGTGCCAGCAGTGAAGCGCCTCGGGGGGTTAATGAAAAACTGTTTTTT
CASSEAPRGVNEKLFF
>TRBJ2-1|TRBD2|-|TRBV5-4
TGTGCCAGCAGCTTACATCCTAGCGGGGGCCGTGGTGTGCAGTTCTTC
CASSLHPSGGRGVQFF
>TRBJ1-6|-|-|TRBV4-3
TGCGCCAGCAGCCAAGGGCGGAATAGCTCACCCCTCCACTTT
CASSQGRNSSPLHF
>TRBJ1-1|-|few|TRBV6-5
TGTGCCAGCAGTTACGGGCACGCGAGGGGTAACACTGAAGCTTTCTTT
CASSYGHARGNTEAFF
>TRBJ1-1|TRBD1|few|TRBV7-9
TGTGCCAGCAGCTTCGTCCGGGACAGGGGTAACACTGAAGCTTTCTTT
CASSFVRDRGNTEAFF
>TRBJ2-1|-|-|TRBV21-1
TGTGCCAGCAGCAAAGACAGACGAGCCTCCTACAATGAGCAGTTCTTC
CASSKDRRASYNEQFF
>TRBJ2-6|TRBD1|-|TRBV4-1
TGCGCCAGCAGCCAAGGTATACGGGACAGGGGTTCTGGGGCCAACGTCCTGACTTTC
CASSQGIRDRGSGANVLTF
>TRBJ2-1|TRBD2|-|TRBV2
TGTGCCAGCGCTAGCGGGGGCATCAATGAGCAGTTCTTC
CASASGGINEQFF
>TRBJ2-5|-|-|TRBV7-8
TGTGCCAGCAGCTTAGGTAGTAACAGACTACACCAAGAGACCCAGTACTTC
CASSLGSNRLHQETQYF
>TRBJ2-1|-|-|TRBV7-3
TGTGCCAGCAGCTTAGCGGGGCGGGAGCAGTTCTTC
CASSLAGREQFF
>TRBJ2-5|-|-|TRBV7-2
TGTGCCAGCAGCTTAACGTGGGAAGGGGAGACCCAGTACTTC
CASSLTWEGETQYF
>TRBJ1-1|-|many|TRBV7-9
TGTGCCAGCAGCCCGGGAGAATCAACTGAAGCTTTCTTT
CASSPGESTEAFF
>TRBJ2-4|-|-|TRBV6-1
TGTGCCAGCAGCCTCCGTAGAGTAGCCAAAAACATTCAGTACTTC
CASSLRRVAKNIQYF
>TRBJ1-2|-|few|TRBV6-1
TGTGCCAGCCCTTATTTGAGAGTCACCTATGGCTACACCTTC
CASPYLRVTYGYTF
>TRBJ1-1|-|-|TRBV12-3/TRBV12-4
TGTGCCAGCAGTCGAGCAATGAACACTGAAGCTTTCTTT
CASSRAMNTEAFF
>TRBJ2-2|TRBD1|-|TRBV5-4
TGTGCCAGCAGCCAATCAGGGGGTGCCACCGGGGAGCTGTTTTTT
CASSQSGGATGELFF